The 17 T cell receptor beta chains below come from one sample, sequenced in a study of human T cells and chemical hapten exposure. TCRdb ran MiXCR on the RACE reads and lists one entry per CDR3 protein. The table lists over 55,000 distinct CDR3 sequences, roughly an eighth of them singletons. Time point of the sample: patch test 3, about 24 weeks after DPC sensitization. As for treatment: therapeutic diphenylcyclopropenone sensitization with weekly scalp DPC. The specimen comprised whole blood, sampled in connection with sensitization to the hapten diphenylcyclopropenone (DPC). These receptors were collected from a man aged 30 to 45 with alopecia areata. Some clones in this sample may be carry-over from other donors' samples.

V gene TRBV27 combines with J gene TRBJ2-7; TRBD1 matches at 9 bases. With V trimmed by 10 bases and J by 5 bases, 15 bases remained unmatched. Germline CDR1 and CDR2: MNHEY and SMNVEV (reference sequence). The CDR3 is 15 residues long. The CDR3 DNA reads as TGTGCCACCACTCGGGACAGGGTGTCCCTCGACGAGCAGTACTTC. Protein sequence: CATTRDRVSLDEQYF.

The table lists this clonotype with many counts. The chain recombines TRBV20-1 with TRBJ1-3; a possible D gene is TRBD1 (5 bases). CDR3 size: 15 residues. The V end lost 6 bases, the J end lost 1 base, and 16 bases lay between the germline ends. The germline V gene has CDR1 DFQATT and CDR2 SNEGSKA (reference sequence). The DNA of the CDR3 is TGCAGTGCCAGAACAGCCACAGGATCTGGAAACACCATATATTTT. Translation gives CSARTATGSGNTIYF.

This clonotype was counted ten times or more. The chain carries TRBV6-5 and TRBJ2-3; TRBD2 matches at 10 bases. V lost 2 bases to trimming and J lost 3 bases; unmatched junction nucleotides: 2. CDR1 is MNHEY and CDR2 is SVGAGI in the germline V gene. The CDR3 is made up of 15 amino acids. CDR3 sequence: CASSYVAGGTDTQYF. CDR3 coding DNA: TGTGCCAGCAGTTACGTAGCGGGGGGAACAGATACGCAGTATTTT.

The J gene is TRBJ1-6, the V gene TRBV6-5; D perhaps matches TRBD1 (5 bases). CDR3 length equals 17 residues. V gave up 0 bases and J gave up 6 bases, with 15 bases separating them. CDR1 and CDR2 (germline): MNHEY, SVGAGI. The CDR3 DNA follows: TGTGCCAGCAGTTACTCGGGGAGGGCAGGGAGTAATTCACCCCTCCACTTT. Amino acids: CASSYSGRAGSNSPLHF.

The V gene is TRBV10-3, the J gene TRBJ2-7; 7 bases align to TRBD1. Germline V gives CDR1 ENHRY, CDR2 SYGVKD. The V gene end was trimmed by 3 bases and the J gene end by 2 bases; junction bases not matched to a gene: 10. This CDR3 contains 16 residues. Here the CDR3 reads CAISDPRTGETYEQYF. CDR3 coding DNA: TGTGCCATCAGTGACCCTCGGACAGGAGAAACCTACGAGCAGTACTTC.

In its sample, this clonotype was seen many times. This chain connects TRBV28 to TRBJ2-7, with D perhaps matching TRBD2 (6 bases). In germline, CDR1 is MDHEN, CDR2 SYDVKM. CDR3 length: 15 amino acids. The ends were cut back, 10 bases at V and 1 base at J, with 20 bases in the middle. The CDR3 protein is CATIGSDGGSYEQYF. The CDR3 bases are TGTGCCACCATAGGCAGTGACGGGGGTTCCTACGAGCAGTACTTC.

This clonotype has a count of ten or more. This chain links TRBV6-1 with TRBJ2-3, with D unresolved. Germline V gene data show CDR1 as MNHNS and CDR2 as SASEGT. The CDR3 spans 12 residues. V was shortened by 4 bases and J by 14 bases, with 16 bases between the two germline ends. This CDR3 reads CASSGVDSSGYF. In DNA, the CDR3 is TGTGCCAGCAGTGGTGTCGACTCTTCGGGGTATTTT.

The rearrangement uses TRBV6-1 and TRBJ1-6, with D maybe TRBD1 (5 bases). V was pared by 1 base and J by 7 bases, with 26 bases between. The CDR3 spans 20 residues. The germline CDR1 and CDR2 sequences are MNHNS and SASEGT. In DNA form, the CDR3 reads TGTGCCAGCAGTGAAGAGTCTAGACCGGGACTCAGGCCCCTCAATTCACCCCTCCACTTT. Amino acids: CASSEESRPGLRPLNSPLHF.

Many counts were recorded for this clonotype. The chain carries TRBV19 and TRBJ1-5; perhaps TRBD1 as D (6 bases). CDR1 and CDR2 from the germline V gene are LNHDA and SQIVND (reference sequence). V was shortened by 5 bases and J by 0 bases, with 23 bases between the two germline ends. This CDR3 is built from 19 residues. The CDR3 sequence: CASSAWWQGPENSNQPQHF. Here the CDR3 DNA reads TGTGCCAGTAGTGCCTGGTGGCAGGGGCCAGAGAATAGCAATCAGCCCCAGCATTTT. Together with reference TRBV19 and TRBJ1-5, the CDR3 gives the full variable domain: DGGITQSPKYLFRKEGQNVTLSCEQNLNHDAMYWYRQDPGQGLRLIYYSQIVNDFQKGDIAEGYSVSREKKESFPLTVTSAQKNPTAFYLCASSAWWQGPENSNQPQHFGDGTRLSIL.

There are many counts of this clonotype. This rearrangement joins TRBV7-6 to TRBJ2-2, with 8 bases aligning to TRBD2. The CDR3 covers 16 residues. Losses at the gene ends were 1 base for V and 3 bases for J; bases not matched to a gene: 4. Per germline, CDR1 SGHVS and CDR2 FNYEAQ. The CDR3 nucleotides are TGTGCCAGCAGCTTAGAAGGACTAGCCGACACCGGGGAGCTGTTTTTT. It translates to CASSLEGLADTGELFF.

CDR3 sequence reads: CATSRQSPYNEQFF. The CDR3 bases are TGTGCCACCAGTCGACAGTCGCCCTACAATGAGCAGTTCTTC. The chain recombines TRBV24-1 with TRBJ2-1; D may be TRBD1 (5 bases). Germline CDR1 is KGHDR and CDR2 is SFDVKD. The V end was cut by 6 bases, the J end by 2 bases, with 10 bases between. CDR3 length equals 14 residues.

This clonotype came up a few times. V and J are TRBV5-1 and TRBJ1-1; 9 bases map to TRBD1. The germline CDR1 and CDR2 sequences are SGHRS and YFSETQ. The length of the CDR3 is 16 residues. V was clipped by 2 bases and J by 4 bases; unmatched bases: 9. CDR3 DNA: TGCGCCAGCAGCTTAGTAACAGGGGGCCTTAGCACTGAAGCTTTCTTT. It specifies CASSLVTGGLSTEAFF.

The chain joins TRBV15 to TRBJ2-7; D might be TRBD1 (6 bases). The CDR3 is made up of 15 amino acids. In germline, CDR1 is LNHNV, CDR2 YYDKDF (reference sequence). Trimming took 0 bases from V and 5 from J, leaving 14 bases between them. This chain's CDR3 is CATSREAGVGNEQYF. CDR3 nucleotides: TGTGCCACCAGCAGAGAAGCAGGGGTAGGTAACGAGCAGTACTTC.

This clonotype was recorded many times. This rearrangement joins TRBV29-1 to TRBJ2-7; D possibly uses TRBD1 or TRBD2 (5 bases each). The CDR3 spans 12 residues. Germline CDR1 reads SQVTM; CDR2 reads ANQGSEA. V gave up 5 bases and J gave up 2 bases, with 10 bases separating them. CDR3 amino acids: CSVNQGPYEQYF. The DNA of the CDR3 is TGCAGCGTTAACCAGGGACCCTACGAGCAGTACTTC.

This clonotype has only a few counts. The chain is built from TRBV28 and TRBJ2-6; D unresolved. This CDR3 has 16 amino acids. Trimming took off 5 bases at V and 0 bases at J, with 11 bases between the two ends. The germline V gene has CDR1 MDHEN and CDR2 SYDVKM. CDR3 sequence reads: CASSPEQISGANVLTF. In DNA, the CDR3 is TGTGCCAGCAGTCCCGAACAGATCTCTGGGGCCAACGTCCTGACTTTC.

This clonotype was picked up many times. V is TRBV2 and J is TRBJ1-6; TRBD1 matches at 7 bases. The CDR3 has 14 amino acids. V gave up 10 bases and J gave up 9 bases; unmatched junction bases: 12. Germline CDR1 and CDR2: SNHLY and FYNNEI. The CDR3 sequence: CANGKGALASPLHF. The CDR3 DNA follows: TGTGCCAACGGAAAGGGGGCCTTAGCTTCACCCCTCCACTTT.

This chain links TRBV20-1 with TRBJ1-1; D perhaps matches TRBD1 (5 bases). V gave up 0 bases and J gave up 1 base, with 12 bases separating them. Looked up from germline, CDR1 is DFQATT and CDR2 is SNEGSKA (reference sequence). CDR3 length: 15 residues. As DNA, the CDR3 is TGCAGTGCTAGAGATCGCGCAGGGCCGAACACTGAAGCTTTCTTT. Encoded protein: CSARDRAGPNTEAFF.